A selection of T cell receptor beta chains follows, all from one sample in a study of T cells in Graves' hyperthyroidism and ophthalmopathy. TCRdb re-called the multiplex PCR reads with MiXCR, one entry per CDR3 protein. The table lists around 350,000 distinct CDR3 sequences, under 20% of them singletons. Sequenced sample: blood. Receptors were obtained from a woman under 30 with Graves' hyperthyroidism. Both conserved end residues are part of each CDR3. Fields, in order: V gene, D gene, J gene, clone size, CDR3 protein, CDR3 DNA. A D gene is named only where the DNA matches it firmly. Size is omitted from some rows. Given values are once, few, many or a class for expanded clones.

>TRBV19|-|TRBJ2-7|few
CASSLRGFSYEQYF
TGTGCCAGTAGTCTGCGGGGATTCTCCTACGAGCAGTACTTC
>TRBV30|-|TRBJ2-7|-
CAWRRWQDSSYEQYF
TGTGCCTGGAGAAGGTGGCAGGACAGCTCCTACGAGCAGTACTTC
>TRBV28|TRBD1|TRBJ2-7|many
CAIEPTGTGAYEQYF
TGTGCCATCGAGCCAACCGGGACAGGGGCCTACGAGCAGTACTTC
>TRBV29-1|-|TRBJ2-5|many
CSVVGWRETQYF
TGCAGCGTCGTGGGTTGGAGAGAGACCCAGTACTTC
>TRBV11-2|TRBD1|TRBJ2-7|-
CASNSGTGWSHEQYF
TGTGCCAGCAACTCCGGGACAGGGTGGTCCCACGAGCAGTACTTC
>TRBV4-1|-|TRBJ1-5|-
CASSQVGTKNQPQHF
TGCGCCAGCAGCCAAGTGGGGACAAAGAATCAGCCCCAGCATTTT
>TRBV28|-|TRBJ1-2|many
CASRPSRGEPNNYGYTF
TGTGCCAGCAGGCCTTCGAGGGGGGAGCCTAATAACTATGGCTACACCTTC
>TRBV28|TRBD1|TRBJ2-7|-
CASSLAAGQGAQYF
TGTGCCAGCAGTTTAGCGGCGGGACAGGGGGCGCAGTACTTC
>TRBV6-5|-|TRBJ1-5|many
CASSYSLRGGVHQPQHF
TGTGCCAGCAGTTACTCGCTACGGGGAGGGGTGCATCAGCCCCAGCATTTT
>TRBV4-1|TRBD1|TRBJ1-1|many
CASSLVDREGTEAFF
TGCGCCAGCAGCCTAGTAGACAGGGAGGGCACTGAAGCTTTCTTT
>TRBV11-2|-|TRBJ2-6|-
CASSLEVGLGANVLTF
TGTGCCAGCAGCTTAGAGGTGGGACTCGGGGCCAACGTCCTGACTTTC
>TRBV28|-|TRBJ1-3|many
CASSLSGTSGNTIYF
TGTGCCAGCAGTTTGTCGGGAACCTCTGGAAACACCATATATTTT
>TRBV30|TRBD1|TRBJ1-2|many
CAWRPRTGRCTF
TGTGCCTGGAGGCCCCGGACAGGGCGATGCACCTTC
>TRBV6-1|-|TRBJ1-3|many
CATHRGSSGNTIYF
TGTGCCACCCACCGAGGGAGCTCTGGAAACACCATATATTTT
>TRBV20-1|TRBD1|TRBJ1-1|many
CSAANRGTEAFF
TGCAGTGCGGCGAACAGGGGGACTGAAGCTTTCTTT
>TRBV6-1|-|TRBJ1-2|many
CASTEGRDGYTF
TGTGCCAGCACCGAGGGTCGGGATGGCTACACCTTC
>TRBV30|-|TRBJ1-1|many
CAWSVRGDAGRTEAFF
TGTGCCTGGAGTGTAAGGGGGGACGCGGGTCGCACTGAAGCTTTCTTT
>TRBV20-1|-|TRBJ2-4|many
CSARDLAKNIQYF
TGCAGTGCTAGAGACCTAGCCAAAAACATTCAGTACTTC
>TRBV27|TRBD1|TRBJ1-2|-
CASGATGRSSGYTF
TGTGCCAGCGGGGCGACAGGGAGGTCTTCTGGCTACACCTTC
>TRBV12-5|TRBD2|TRBJ2-4|few
CASGPSGEGAKNIKYF
TGTGCTAGTGGTCCTAGCGGGGAGGGGGCCAAAAACATTAAGTACTTC
>TRBV6-1|-|TRBJ1-2|many
CASSEAWFQGGVNYGYTF
TGTGCCAGCAGTGAAGCCTGGTTCCAAGGGGGTGTCAACTATGGCTACACCTTC
>TRBV7-8|TRBD2|TRBJ2-5|few
CASSLSTSGGPTQETQYF
TGTGCCAGCAGCTTATCGACTAGCGGGGGGCCTACCCAAGAGACCCAGTACTTC
>TRBV5-1|-|TRBJ2-4|-
CASSLGHSKNIQYF
TGCGCCAGCAGCTTGGGGCACTCCAAAAACATTCAGTACTTC
>TRBV29-1|-|TRBJ2-2|few
CSVGDLGELFF
TGCAGCGTTGGAGATCTGGGGGAGCTGTTTTTT
>TRBV7-3|-|TRBJ1-1|many
CASSLGRVHTEAFF
TGTGCCAGCAGCTTAGGACGGGTGCACACTGAAGCTTTCTTT
>TRBV24-1|-|TRBJ1-1|-
CATSDGTGTGYTDAFF
TGTGCCACCAGTGATGGAACTGGGACTGGGTACACTGACGCTTTCTTT
>TRBV7-8|-|TRBJ2-7|many
CASSLNRRPYEQYF
TGTGCCAGCAGCCTGAACAGGAGACCCTACGAGCAGTACTTC
>TRBV20-1|-|TRBJ1-5|-
CSARPRYQPQHF
TGCAGTGCTAGACCGCGGTACCAGCCCCAGCATTTT
>TRBV7-9|-|TRBJ1-1|many
CASSFGGWDTEAFF
TGTGCCAGCAGCTTTGGAGGCTGGGACACTGAAGCTTTCTTT
>TRBV10-3|TRBD2|TRBJ2-5|many
CAISETSGGQETQYF
TGTGCCATCAGTGAGACTAGCGGGGGCCAAGAGACCCAGTACTTC
>TRBV7-9|-|TRBJ2-5|many
CASSLMAAETQYF
TGTGCCAGCAGCTTAATGGCAGCAGAGACCCAGTACTTC
>TRBV10-3|TRBD2|TRBJ2-7|-
CAISESWTSGGYSYEQYF
TGTGCCATCAGTGAGTCGTGGACTAGCGGGGGTTACTCCTACGAGCAGTACTTC
>TRBV27|-|TRBJ2-4|many
CASSLRQTGGAKNIQYF
TGTGCCAGCAGCCTCCGACAGACCGGGGGAGCCAAAAACATTCAGTACTTC
>TRBV20-1|-|TRBJ2-7|many
CSARDPGTLTYEQYF
TGCAGTGCTAGAGATCCCGGGACTCTGACCTACGAGCAGTACTTC
>TRBV6-1|-|TRBJ1-2|many
CASSGTSSHTF
TGTGCCAGCAGTGGGACGTCTTCCCACACCTTC
>TRBV6-1|TRBD1|TRBJ1-2|many
CASRDSGGAYGYTF
TGTGCCAGCAGGGATTCAGGGGGCGCATATGGCTACACCTTC